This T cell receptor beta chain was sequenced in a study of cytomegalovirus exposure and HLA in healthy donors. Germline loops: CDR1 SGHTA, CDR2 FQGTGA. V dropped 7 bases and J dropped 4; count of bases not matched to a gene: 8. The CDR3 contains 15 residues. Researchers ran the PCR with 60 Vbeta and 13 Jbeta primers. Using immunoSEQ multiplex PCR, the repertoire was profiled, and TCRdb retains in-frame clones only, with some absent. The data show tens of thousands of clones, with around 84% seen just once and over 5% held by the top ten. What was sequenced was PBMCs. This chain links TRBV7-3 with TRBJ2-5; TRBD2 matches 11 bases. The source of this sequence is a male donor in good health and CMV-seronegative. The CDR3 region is CASTVAGGPRETQYF. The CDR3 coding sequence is TGTGCCAGCACCGTAGCGGGGGGGCCGCGAGAGACCCAGTACTTC.